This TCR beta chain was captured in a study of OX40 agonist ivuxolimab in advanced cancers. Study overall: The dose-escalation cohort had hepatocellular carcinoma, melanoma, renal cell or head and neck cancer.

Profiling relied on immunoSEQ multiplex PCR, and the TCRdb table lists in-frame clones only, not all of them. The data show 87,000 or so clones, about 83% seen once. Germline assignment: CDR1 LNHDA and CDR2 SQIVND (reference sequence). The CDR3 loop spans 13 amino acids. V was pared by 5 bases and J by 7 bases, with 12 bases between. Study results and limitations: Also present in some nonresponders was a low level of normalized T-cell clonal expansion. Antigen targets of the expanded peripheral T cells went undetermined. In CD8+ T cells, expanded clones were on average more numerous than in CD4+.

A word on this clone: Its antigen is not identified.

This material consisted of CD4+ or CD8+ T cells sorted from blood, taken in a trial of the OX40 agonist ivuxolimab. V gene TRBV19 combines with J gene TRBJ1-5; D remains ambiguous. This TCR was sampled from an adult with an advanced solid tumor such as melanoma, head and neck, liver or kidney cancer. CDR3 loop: CASSSQLDQPQHF. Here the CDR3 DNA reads TGTGCCAGTAGTTCCCAACTTGACCAGCCCCAGCATTTT.